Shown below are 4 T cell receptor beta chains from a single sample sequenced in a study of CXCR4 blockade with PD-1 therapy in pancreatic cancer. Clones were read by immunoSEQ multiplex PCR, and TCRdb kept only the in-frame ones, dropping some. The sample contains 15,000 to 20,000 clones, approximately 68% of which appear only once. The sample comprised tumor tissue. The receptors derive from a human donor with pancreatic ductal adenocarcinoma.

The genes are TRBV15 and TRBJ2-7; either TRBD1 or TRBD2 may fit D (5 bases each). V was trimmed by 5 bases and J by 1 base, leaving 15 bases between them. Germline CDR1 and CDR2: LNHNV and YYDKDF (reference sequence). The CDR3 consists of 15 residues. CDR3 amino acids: CATSGARGVSYEQYF. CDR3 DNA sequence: TGTGCCACCAGCGGTGCTAGAGGGGTTTCCTACGAGCAGTACTTC.

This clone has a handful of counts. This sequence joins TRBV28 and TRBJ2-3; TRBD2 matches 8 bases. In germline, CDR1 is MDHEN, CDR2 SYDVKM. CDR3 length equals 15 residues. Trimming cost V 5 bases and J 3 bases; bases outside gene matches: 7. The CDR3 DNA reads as TGTGCCAGCAGTAAACTAGCGGTAGTGACAGATACGCAGTATTTT. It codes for CASSKLAVVTDTQYF.

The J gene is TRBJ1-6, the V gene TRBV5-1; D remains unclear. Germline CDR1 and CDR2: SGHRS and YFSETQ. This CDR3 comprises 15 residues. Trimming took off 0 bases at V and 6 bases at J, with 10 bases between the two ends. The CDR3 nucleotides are TGCGCCAGCAGCTTGGATTTAGGGCTTAATTCACCCCTCCACTTT. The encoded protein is CASSLDLGLNSPLHF.

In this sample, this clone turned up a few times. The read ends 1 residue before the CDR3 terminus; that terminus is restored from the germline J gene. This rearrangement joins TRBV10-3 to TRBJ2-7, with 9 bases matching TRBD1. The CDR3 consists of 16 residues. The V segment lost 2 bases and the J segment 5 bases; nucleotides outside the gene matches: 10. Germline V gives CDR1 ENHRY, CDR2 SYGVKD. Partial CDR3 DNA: TGTGCCATCAGTGAGAATAAGGACAGGGGATTTGACGAGCAGTAC. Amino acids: CAISENKDRGFDEQY. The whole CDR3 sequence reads CAISENKDRGFDEQYF.